This is a list of T cell receptor beta chains from one sample in a study of type 1 and type 2 diabetes patients. One entry per CDR3 protein, called by TCRdb with MiXCR from the multiplex PCR reads. The table lists approximately 260,000 distinct CDR3 sequences, roughly 48% of them singletons. Sequenced material: peripheral blood mononuclear cells (PBMCs). The receptor set was obtained from a man aged 18-30 years with type 2 diabetes. CDR3s include the opening cysteine and the closing phenylalanine or tryptophan. Fields, in order: D gene, J gene, V gene, clone size, CDR3 DNA, CDR3 protein. D genes are given only for firm matches. Size values are once, few and many counts, or a class for expanded clones, and some rows have none.

-	TRBJ2-7	TRBV13	few	TGTGCCAGCAGCCCCCCTCTTCCGGGTCGGGAGCAGTACTTC	CASSPPLPGREQYF
-	TRBJ2-7	TRBV7-9	-	TGTGCCAGCAGCTTAGTAGACGGGACTTACGAGCAGTACTTC	CASSLVDGTYEQYF
-	TRBJ1-4	TRBV20-1	-	TGCAGTGCTAGAGGATCGGGGGGCTGGGAAAAACTGTTTTTT	CSARGSGGWEKLFF
-	TRBJ2-7	TRBV4-1	few	TGCGCCAGCAGCCAAGGCAGCTCCTACGAGCAGTACTTC	CASSQGSSYEQYF
-	TRBJ2-7	TRBV24-1	few	TGTGCCACCAGTGATTTCCGATTACGTGAGCAGTACTTC	CATSDFRLREQYF
TRBD1	TRBJ2-5	TRBV7-2	-	TGTGCCAGCAGCCTAACAGGGGGATGGGAGACCCAGTACTTC	CASSLTGGWETQYF
-	TRBJ1-1	TRBV5-1	-	TGCGCCAGCAGCTTGGCCGGTAAGGGGGATACTGAAGCTTTCTTT	CASSLAGKGDTEAFF
TRBD2	TRBJ2-7	TRBV6-1	few	TGTGCCAGCAGTGACTTAAATAGCGGGAGTAATCCCTACGAGCAGTACTTC	CASSDLNSGSNPYEQYF
TRBD2	TRBJ2-5	TRBV6-1	few	TGTGCCAGCAGCCACGGGACTAGCGGGAGTTCTCCTCAGACCCAGTACTTC	CASSHGTSGSSPQTQYF
TRBD1	TRBJ1-1	TRBV7-8	few	TGTGCCAGCAGCGCCCAGGGGGCTCGGGACACTGAAGCTTTCTTT	CASSAQGARDTEAFF
-	TRBJ1-5	TRBV2	-	TGTGCCAGCAAGGGGCGGACTAATCAGCCCCAGCATTTT	CASKGRTNQPQHF
-	TRBJ2-7	TRBV5-1	-	TGTGCCAGCAGCTTGTCCGGCAACCCACGAGGCGAGCAGTACTTC	CASSLSGNPRGEQYF
TRBD1	TRBJ1-2	TRBV5-1	few	TGCGCCAGCAGCTCCTCCGACAGGGGTCACGGCTACACCTTC	CASSSSDRGHGYTF
-	TRBJ2-2	TRBV27	-	TGTGCCAGCAGTTTATTGAAGCGGAACGCGAACACCGGGGAGCTGTTTTTT	CASSLLKRNANTGELFF
-	TRBJ1-4	TRBV10-3	few	TGTGCCATCAGTGAGCCCTATCTCGGAAAACTGTTTTTT	CAISEPYLGKLFF
-	TRBJ1-1	TRBV12-5	-	TGTGCTAGTGGTTTGGGGACATCCGTTTCCCCTCCAACAGGCCTACTTGAAGCTTTCTTT	CASGLGTSVSPPTGLLEAFF
-	TRBJ1-2	TRBV10-3	-	TGTGCCATCAGTGAGGCGAACCATCTCCAGGGGTCGCACTATGGCTACACCTTC	CAISEANHLQGSHYGYTF
TRBD2	TRBJ2-1	TRBV15	-	TGTGCCACCAGCATCCGCGGGACTAGCTCCTACAATGAGCAGTTCTTC	CATSIRGTSSYNEQFF
-	TRBJ2-5	TRBV5-1	-	TGTGCCAGCAGCAGAGTCAGGGGCCAAGAGACCCAGTACTTC	CASSRVRGQETQYF
-	TRBJ1-4	TRBV7-2	few	TGTGCCAGCAGCTTAGCGGCGGGAGCAACTAATGAAAAACTGTTTTTT	CASSLAAGATNEKLFF
-	TRBJ1-4	TRBV2	few	TGTGCCAGCAGTGAATGGCAGGACGGTGAAAAACTGTTTTTT	CASSEWQDGEKLFF
-	TRBJ2-7	TRBV2	-	TGTGCCAGCATTGCTGGGCCGATTGGCGAGCAGTACTTC	CASIAGPIGEQYF
TRBD2	TRBJ2-7	TRBV2	many	TGTGCCAGCATGACTAGCGGGGGTAGCTCCTACGAGCAGTACTTC	CASMTSGGSSYEQYF
-	TRBJ2-7	TRBV6-1	-	TGTGCCAGCAGTTATACCGGGGGCTACGAGCAGTACTTC	CASSYTGGYEQYF
-	TRBJ2-3	TRBV30	-	TGTGCCACCAGTGATCAGACTCGTGCTAGCACAGATACGCAGTATTTT	CATSDQTRASTDTQYF
-	TRBJ2-2	TRBV6-5	-	TGTGCCAGCAGAACTCAGACGAACACCGGGGAGCTGTTTTTT	CASRTQTNTGELFF
-	TRBJ2-7	TRBV27	few	TGTGCCAGCAGTTTATCGCAAGCGGCCTACGAGCAGTACTTC	CASSLSQAAYEQYF
-	TRBJ1-2	TRBV19	few	TGTGCCACAGCTAACTATGGCTACACCTTC	CATANYGYTF
-	TRBJ2-3	TRBV12-3/TRBV12-4	-	TGTGCCAGTAACAACCAACCGACTAGCACAGATACGCAGTATTTT	CASNNQPTSTDTQYF
-	TRBJ1-2	TRBV12-3/TRBV12-4	-	TGTGCCAGCAGTCCTGGACAGATTAACTATGGCTACACCTTC	CASSPGQINYGYTF
-	TRBJ2-1	TRBV19	-	TGTGCCAGTAGTATCTCCCCGGGCTATGAGCAGTTCTTC	CASSISPGYEQFF
-	TRBJ2-6	TRBV14	few	TGTGCCAGCAGCCCCGCAGGCTCTGGGGCCAACGTCCTGACTTTC	CASSPAGSGANVLTF
-	TRBJ2-1	TRBV28	-	TGTGCCAGCAGTCCGACCCTTCTGGCGGGTTGGCATGAGCAGTTCTTC	CASSPTLLAGWHEQFF